This T cell receptor (beta chain) appears in the sequencing data of a study of vaccination effects on CD4 cells after COVID-19. Study context: BNT162b2 vaccine or mRNA-1273 vaccine was given to participants in two doses. Study-wide results and limits: The study had few convalescent patients and no early post-infection timepoints. Common cold coronavirus cross-reactivity was shown by only 1 of 255 vaccine-induced clones in healthy vaccinees.

V was trimmed by 4 bases and J by 4 bases, leaving 9 bases between them. Germline CDR1 and CDR2: SGHKS and YYEKEE (reference sequence). The CDR3 is made up of 14 amino acids. TCRdb's copy holds only in-frame clones and misses some; the assay was immunoSEQ multiplex PCR. The sample lists around 45,000 clones, around 76% occurring once. Sequencing followed a ViraFEST assay step that expanded antigen-specific CD4+ T cells with viral peptide pools. Investigators separated out CD4+ T cells once around 11 days of culture had passed. People in the vaccine group had not been infected with SARS-CoV-2 before, and their nucleocapsid antibodies were negative. Half-medium changes using IL-2 medium occurred on days 3 and 7. Turning to this clone: Its target is not known.

The source of this sequence is a human donor who received a COVID-19 vaccine. The sample was CD4+ T cells from PBMCs cultured with SARS-CoV-2 spike peptides, taken before COVID-19 vaccination. This chain links TRBV5-5 with TRBJ1-6, with TRBD1 as a possible D gene (6 bases). For the CDR3, the DNA is TGTGCCAGCAGCCAAGACAGGTATAATTCACCCCTCCACTTT. This encodes CASSQDRYNSPLHF.